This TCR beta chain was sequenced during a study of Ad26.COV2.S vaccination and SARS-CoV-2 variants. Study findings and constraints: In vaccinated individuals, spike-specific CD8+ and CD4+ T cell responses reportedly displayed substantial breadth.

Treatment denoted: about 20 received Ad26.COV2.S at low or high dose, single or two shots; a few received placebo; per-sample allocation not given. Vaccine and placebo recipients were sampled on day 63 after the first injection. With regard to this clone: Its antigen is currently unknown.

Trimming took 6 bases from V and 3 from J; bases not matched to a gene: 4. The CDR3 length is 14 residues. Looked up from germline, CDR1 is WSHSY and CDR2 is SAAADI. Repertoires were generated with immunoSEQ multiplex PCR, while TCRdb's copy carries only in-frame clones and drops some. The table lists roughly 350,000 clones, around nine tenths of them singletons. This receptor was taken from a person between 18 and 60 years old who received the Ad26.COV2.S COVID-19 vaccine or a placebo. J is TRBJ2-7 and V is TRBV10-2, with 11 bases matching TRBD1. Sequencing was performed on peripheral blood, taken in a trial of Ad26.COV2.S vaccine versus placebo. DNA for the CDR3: TGCGCCAGCAGACCGGGACAGGGGGTCTACGAGCAGTACTTC. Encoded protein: CASRPGQGVYEQYF.